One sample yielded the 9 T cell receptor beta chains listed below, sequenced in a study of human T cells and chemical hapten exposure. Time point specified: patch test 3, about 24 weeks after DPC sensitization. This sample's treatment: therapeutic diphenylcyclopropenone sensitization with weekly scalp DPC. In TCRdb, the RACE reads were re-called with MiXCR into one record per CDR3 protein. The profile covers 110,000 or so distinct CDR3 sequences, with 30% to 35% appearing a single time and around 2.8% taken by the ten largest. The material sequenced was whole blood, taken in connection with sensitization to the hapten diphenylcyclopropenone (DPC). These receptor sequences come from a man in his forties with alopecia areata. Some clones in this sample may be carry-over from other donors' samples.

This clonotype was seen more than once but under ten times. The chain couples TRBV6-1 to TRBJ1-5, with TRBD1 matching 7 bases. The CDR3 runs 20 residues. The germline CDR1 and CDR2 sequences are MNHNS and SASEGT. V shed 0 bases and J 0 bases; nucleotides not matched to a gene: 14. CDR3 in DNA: TGTGCCAGCAGTGAAGCGCTGGCAGGGGGTAGGGGGGATAGCAATCAGCCCCAGCATTTT. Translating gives CASSEALAGGRGDSNQPQHF.

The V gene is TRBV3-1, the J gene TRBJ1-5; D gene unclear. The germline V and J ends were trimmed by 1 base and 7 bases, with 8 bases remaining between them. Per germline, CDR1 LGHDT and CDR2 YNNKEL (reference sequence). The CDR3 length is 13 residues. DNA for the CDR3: TGTGCCAGCAGCCAAGGGGCGAGGCAGCCCCAGCATTTT. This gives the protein CASSQGARQPQHF.

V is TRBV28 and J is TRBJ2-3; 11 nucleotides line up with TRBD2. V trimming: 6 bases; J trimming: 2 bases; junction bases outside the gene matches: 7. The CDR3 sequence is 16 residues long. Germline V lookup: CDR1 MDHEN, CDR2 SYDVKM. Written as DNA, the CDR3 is TGTGCCAGCAGCCCTGTTAGCGGGAGGGCCACAGATACGCAGTATTTT. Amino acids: CASSPVSGRATDTQYF.

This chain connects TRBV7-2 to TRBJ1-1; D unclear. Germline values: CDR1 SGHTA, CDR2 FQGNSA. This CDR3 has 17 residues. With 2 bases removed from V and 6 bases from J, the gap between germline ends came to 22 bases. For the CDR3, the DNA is TGTGCCAGCAGCTTATTGGGTAGTGGGTGGCTACGGGCTGAAGCTTTCTTT. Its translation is CASSLLGSGWLRAEAFF.

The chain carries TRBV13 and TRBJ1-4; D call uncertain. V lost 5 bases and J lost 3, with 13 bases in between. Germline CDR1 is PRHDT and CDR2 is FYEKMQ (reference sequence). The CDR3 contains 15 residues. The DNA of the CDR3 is TGTGCCAGCAGCCGCGGACCGCTAGCTAATGAAAAACTGTTTTTT. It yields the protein CASSRGPLANEKLFF.

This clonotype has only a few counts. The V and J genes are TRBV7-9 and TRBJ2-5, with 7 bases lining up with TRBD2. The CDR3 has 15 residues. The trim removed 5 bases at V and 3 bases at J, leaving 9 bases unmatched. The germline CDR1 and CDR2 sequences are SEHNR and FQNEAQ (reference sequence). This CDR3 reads CASSPSLGREETQYF. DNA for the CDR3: TGTGCCAGCAGCCCTTCTCTGGGGAGGGAAGAGACCCAGTACTTC.

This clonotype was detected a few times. The CDR3: CASSSLADVTDTQYF. For the CDR3, the DNA is TGTGCCAGCAGCTCGCTAGCGGATGTAACAGATACGCAGTATTTT. V gene TRBV7-2 combines with J gene TRBJ2-3; 7 bases are a match to TRBD2. The CDR3 consists of 15 residues. The germline V gene encodes CDR1 SGHTA and CDR2 FQGNSA. The V segment lost 4 bases and the J segment 3 bases; nucleotides outside the gene matches: 7.

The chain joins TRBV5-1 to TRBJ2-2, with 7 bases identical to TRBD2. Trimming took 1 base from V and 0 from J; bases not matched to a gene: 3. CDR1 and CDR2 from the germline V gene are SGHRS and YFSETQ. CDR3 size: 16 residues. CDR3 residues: CASSLRAGANTGELFF. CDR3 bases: TGCGCCAGCAGCTTGAGGGCGGGAGCGAACACCGGGGAGCTGTTTTTT.

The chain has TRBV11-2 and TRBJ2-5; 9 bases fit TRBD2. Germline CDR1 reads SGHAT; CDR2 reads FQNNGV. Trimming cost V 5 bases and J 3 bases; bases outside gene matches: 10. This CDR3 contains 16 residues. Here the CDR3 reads CASSPRSSGVKETQYF. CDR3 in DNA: TGTGCCAGCAGCCCGCGCTCTAGCGGGGTTAAAGAGACCCAGTACTTC.